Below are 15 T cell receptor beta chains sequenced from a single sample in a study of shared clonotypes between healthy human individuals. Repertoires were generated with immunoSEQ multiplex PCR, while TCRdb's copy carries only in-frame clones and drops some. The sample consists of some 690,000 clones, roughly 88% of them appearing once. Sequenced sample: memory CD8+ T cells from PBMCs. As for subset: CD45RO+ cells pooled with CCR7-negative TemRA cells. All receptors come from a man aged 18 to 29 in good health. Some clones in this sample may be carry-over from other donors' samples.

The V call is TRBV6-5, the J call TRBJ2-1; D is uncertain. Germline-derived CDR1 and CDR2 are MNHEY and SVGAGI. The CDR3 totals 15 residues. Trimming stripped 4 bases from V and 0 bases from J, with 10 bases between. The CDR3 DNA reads TGTGCCAGCAGTTTCGGGCAGAGCTCCTACAATGAGCAGTTCTTC. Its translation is CASSFGQSSYNEQFF.

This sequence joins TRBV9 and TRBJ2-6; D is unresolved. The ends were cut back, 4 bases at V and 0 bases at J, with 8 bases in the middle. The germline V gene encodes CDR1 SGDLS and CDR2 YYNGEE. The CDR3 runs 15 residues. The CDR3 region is CASSPESSGANVLTF. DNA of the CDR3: TGTGCCAGCAGCCCCGAGTCCTCTGGGGCCAACGTCCTGACTTTC. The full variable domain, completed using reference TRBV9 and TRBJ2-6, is DSGVTQTPKHLITATGQRVTLRCSPRSGDLSVYWYQQSLDQGLQFLIQYYNGEERAKGNILERFSAQQFPDLHSELNLSSLELGDSALYFCASSPESSGANVLTFGAGSRLTVL.

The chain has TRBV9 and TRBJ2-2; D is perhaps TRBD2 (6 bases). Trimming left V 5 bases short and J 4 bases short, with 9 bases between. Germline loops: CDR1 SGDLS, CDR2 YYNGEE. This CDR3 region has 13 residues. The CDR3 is CASSLGGTGELFF. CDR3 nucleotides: TGTGCCAGCAGTTTGGGGGGCACCGGGGAGCTGTTTTTT.

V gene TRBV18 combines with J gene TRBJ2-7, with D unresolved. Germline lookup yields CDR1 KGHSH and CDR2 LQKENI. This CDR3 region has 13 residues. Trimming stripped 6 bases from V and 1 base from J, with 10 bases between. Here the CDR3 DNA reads TGTGCCAGCTCTCCATCCTCATCCTACGAGCAGTACTTC. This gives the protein CASSPSSSYEQYF. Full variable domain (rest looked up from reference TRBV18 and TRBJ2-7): NAGVMQNPRHLVRRRGQEARLRCSPMKGHSHVYWYRQLPEEGLKFMVYLQKENIIDESGMPKERFSAEFPKEGPSILRIQQVVRGDSAAYFCASSPSSSYEQYFGPGTRLTVT.

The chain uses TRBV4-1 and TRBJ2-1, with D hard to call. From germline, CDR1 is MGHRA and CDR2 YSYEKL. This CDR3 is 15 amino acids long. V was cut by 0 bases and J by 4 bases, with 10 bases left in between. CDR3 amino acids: CASSQDLGAYNEQFF. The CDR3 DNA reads TGCGCCAGCAGCCAAGATCTAGGAGCTTACAATGAGCAGTTCTTC.

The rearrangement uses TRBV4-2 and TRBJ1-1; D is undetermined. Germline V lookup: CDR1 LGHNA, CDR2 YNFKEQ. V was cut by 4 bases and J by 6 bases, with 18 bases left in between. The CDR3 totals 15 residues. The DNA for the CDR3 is TGTGCCAGCAGCCGAACCCCGCGGTTTGAGGCTGAAGCTTTCTTT. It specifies CASSRTPRFEAEAFF.

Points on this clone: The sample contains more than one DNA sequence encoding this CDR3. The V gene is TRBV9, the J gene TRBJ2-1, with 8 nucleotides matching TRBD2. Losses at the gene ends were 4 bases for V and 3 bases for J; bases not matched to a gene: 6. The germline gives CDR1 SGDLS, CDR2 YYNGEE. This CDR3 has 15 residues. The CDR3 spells CASSSSGRGYNEQFF. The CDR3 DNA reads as TGTGCCAGCAGCTCGAGCGGGAGAGGCTACAATGAGCAGTTCTTC.

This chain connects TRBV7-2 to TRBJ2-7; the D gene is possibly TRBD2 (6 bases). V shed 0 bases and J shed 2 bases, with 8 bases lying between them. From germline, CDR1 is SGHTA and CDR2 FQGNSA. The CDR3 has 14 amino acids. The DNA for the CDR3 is TGTGCCAGCAGCTTAGCGCGGGGCGCCTACGAGCAGTACTTC. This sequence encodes CASSLARGAYEQYF.

The CDR3 loop reads CATSRDQRLEFYNEQFF. Here the CDR3 DNA reads TGTGCCACCAGCAGAGACCAAAGACTGGAGTTCTACAATGAGCAGTTCTTC. The genes are TRBV15 and TRBJ2-1, with no clear D. CDR1 LNHNV and CDR2 YYDKDF come from the germline V gene (reference sequence). Trimming cost V 0 bases and J 3 bases, with 15 bases left between them. The CDR3 length is 17 residues. The full variable domain, its missing parts supplied by reference TRBV15 and TRBJ2-1, is DAMVIQNPRYQVTQFGKPVTLSCSQTLNHNVMYWYQQKSSQAPKLLFHYYDKDFNNEADTPDNFQSRRPNTSFCFLDIRSPGLGDTAMYLCATSRDQRLEFYNEQFFGPGTRLTVL.

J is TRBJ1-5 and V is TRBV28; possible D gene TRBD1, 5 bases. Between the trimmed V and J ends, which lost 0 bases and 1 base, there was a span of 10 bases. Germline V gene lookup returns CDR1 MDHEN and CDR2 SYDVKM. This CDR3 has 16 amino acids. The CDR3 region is CASSLWAGISNQPQHF. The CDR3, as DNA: TGTGCCAGCAGTTTATGGGCAGGGATCAGCAATCAGCCCCAGCATTTT.

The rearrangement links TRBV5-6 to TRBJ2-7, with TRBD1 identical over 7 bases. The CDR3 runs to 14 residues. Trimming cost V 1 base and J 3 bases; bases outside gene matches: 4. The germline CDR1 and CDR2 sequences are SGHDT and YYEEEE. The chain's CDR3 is CASSLLPGGYEQYF. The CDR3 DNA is TGTGCCAGCAGCTTGCTTCCAGGGGGCTACGAGCAGTACTTC.

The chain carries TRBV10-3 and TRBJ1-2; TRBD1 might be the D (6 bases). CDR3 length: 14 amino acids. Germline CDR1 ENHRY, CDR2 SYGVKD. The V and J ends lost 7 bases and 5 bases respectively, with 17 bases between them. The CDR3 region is CAINTGTSHYGYTF. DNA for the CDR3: TGTGCCATCAATACCGGGACATCACATTATGGCTACACCTTC.

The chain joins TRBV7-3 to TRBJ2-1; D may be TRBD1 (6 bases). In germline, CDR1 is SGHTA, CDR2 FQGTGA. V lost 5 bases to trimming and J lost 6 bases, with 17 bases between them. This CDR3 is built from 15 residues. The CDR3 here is CASSPTGPPSNEQFF. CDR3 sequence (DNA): TGTGCCAGCAGCCCGACAGGACCCCCTAGCAATGAGCAGTTCTTC.

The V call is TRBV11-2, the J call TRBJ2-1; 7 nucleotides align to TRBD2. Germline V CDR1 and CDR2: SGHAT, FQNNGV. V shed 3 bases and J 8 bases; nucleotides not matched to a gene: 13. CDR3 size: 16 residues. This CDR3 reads CASSFIAGGRADEQFF. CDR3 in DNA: TGTGCCAGCAGCTTTATCGCGGGCGGGAGAGCTGATGAGCAGTTCTTC. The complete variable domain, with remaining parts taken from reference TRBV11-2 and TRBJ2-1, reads EAGVAQSPRYKIIEKRQSVAFWCNPISGHATLYWYQQILGQGPKLLIQFQNNGVVDDSQLPKDRFSAERLKGVDSTLKIQPAKLEDSAVYLCASSFIAGGRADEQFFGPGTRLTVL.

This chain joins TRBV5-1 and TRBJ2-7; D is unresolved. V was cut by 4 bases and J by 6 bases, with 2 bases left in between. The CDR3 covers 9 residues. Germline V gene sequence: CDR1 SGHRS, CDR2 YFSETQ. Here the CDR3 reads CASSPEQYF. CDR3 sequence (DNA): TGCGCCAGCAGCCCCGAGCAGTACTTC.